Following are 6 T cell receptor beta chains from one sample sequenced in a study of memory CD4+ T cells and cytomegalovirus serostatus. The sort gate was single viable CD3+CD4+CD8-CD45RO+ cells for memory CD4+ T cells. Generated by immunoSEQ multiplex PCR, the TCRdb table keeps only in-frame clones and is missing some. Of roughly 40,000 clones listed, 79% are singletons. Sequenced input: memory CD4+ T cells from blood. All receptors come from an adult in good health and CMV-seronegative.

The chain links TRBV5-8 to TRBJ1-1, with TRBD1 as a possible D gene (5 bases). The germline gives CDR1 SGHTS, CDR2 YDEGEE. Trimming pared 7 bases from V and 0 bases from J, leaving 13 bases between. This CDR3 region has 14 residues. This chain's CDR3 is CASPGRGMNTEAFF. Written as DNA, the CDR3 is TGTGCCAGCCCCGGCCGGGGGATGAACACTGAAGCTTTCTTT.

V is TRBV5-6 and J is TRBJ1-1; D unresolved. Trimming took off 4 bases at V and 0 bases at J, with 10 bases between the two ends. The CDR3 contains 14 residues. The germline V gene encodes CDR1 SGHDT and CDR2 YYEEEE. The CDR3 bases are TGTGCCAGCAGCGGGAACGGGATGAACACTGAAGCTTTCTTT. This translates into CASSGNGMNTEAFF.

The chain couples TRBV2 to TRBJ1-3; D unclear. Germline V gives CDR1 SNHLY, CDR2 FYNNEI. The CDR3 spans 16 residues. Trimming removed 1 base from V and 2 bases from J, with 12 bases in between. The CDR3 region is CASSEGTPRTGNTIYF. CDR3 nucleotides: TGTGCCAGCAGTGAAGGGACTCCCCGGACTGGAAACACCATATATTTT.

In nucleotides, the CDR3 is TGTGCCTGGTCCCCGGGACTAGCGCGGACCGGGGAGCTGTTTTTT. Protein: CAWSPGLARTGELFF. This chain joins TRBV30 and TRBJ2-2; 10 bases fit TRBD2. V lost 5 bases, J lost 5 bases, and 8 bases stayed unmatched. Germline assignment: CDR1 GTSNPN and CDR2 SVGIG (reference sequence). There are 15 residues in the CDR3. The whole variable domain, remainder taken from reference TRBV30 and TRBJ2-2, is SQTIHQWPATLVQPVGSPLSLECTVEGTSNPNLYWYRQAAGRGLQLLFYSVGIGQISSEVPQNLSASRPQDRQFILSSKKLLLSDSGFYLCAWSPGLARTGELFFGEGSRLTVL.

The table lists this clone with a few counts. The genes are TRBV7-3 and TRBJ2-1, with TRBD1 identical over 9 bases. Germline CDR1 SGHTA, CDR2 FQGTGA. The CDR3 loop spans 13 amino acids. The trim removed 4 bases at V and 9 bases at J, leaving 4 bases unmatched. The CDR3 sequence: CASSSDRGGEQFF. The CDR3 DNA is TGTGCCAGCAGCTCGGACAGGGGAGGTGAGCAGTTCTTC.

The chain carries TRBV14 and TRBJ1-2; D ambiguous. Looked up from germline, CDR1 is SGHDN and CDR2 is FVKESK. V lost 5 bases, J lost 0 bases, and 10 bases lay in between. CDR3 size: 14 residues. This CDR3 reads CASSTGEANYGYTF. For the CDR3, the DNA is TGTGCCAGCAGCACGGGAGAAGCTAACTATGGCTACACCTTC.